This TCR beta chain was sequenced in a study of Tregs in tolerant kidney transplant recipients. Study results and caveats: The most relevant donor-specific Treg TCRbeta repertoire apparently came from expansion with activated donor B cells.

The repertoire was sequenced with immunoSEQ multiplex PCR; TCRdb's copy has only in-frame clones and lacks some. The profile shows some 90,000 clones, around 94% of them singletons. Turning to this clone: Its antigen is currently unknown.

Germline V CDR1 and CDR2: SGHRS, YFSETQ. CDR3 length equals 15 residues. The V end was cut by 1 base, the J end by 1 base, with 11 bases between. The chain employs TRBV5-1 and TRBJ2-5; D possibly corresponds to TRBD2 (5 bases). This receptor was taken from a human donor in good health. The specimen was CD8+ T cells from blood. The CDR3 DNA follows: TGCGCCAGCAGCTTGTTAGCAGCGGTCCAAGAGACCCAGTACTTC. Translating gives CASSLLAAVQETQYF.